This T cell receptor beta chain is drawn from a study of T cell responses to AZD1222 COVID-19 vaccine. Study-level points and caveats: At study baseline, merely roughly 6 AZD1222 recipients were seropositive. Unmutated variant regions are reportedly targeted by nearly half of spike-specific TCRs. Repertoires were collected only later (after the peak T cell response had occurred).

Measured with immunoSEQ multiplex PCR; TCRdb has only the in-frame clones, and not every one. The sample lists just under 75,000 clones, around 81% occurring once. This clone was picked up a small number of times. Its matching antigen is unknown. This TCR derives from an adult who received the AZD1222 COVID-19 vaccine. The sequencing used peripheral blood, collected 28 days after the second AZD1222 dose.

CDR3 region: CASSTRDRVTEAFF. The CDR3 DNA reads TGTGCCAGTAGTACCAGGGACAGGGTCACTGAAGCTTTCTTT. The chain carries TRBV19 and TRBJ1-1, with 9 bases lining up with TRBD1. The CDR3 consists of 14 residues. The trim removed 4 bases at V and 4 bases at J, leaving 4 bases unmatched. CDR1 LNHDA and CDR2 SQIVND come from the germline V gene (reference sequence). Using reference TRBV19 and TRBJ1-1 for the parts outside the CDR3, the full variable domain is DGGITQSPKYLFRKEGQNVTLSCEQNLNHDAMYWYRQDPGQGLRLIYYSQIVNDFQKGDIAEGYSVSREKKESFPLTVTSAQKNPTAFYLCASSTRDRVTEAFFGQGTRLTVV.